These T cell receptor beta chains were read from a single sample in a study of naive and memory T cell subsets. TCRdb re-derived calls from the UMI-ligation and nested PCR reads in MiXCR, one entry per CDR3 protein. Of under 40,000 distinct CDR3 sequences in the sample, 10% to 15% were seen once. The sequencing input was effector memory CD4+ T cells from blood. All receptors come from a human donor in good health. Each CDR3 is given with its conserved first and last residue. D genes are given only for firm matches. A clone size is listed for some rows: how often the clone was seen (once, few, many), or a class if it is expanded.

j_call v_call d_call clone_size cdr3_nt cdr3_aa
TRBJ1-5 TRBV2 TRBD1 NA TGTGCCAGCAGTGTTACGCTGCTTTCCAGGGGGCCCGGGCCCCAGCATTTT CASSVTLLSRGPGPQHF
TRBJ1-4 TRBV5-1 NA few TGCGCCAGCAGCCCGGGAGGTTTGGCGGGTGAAAAACTGTTTTTT CASSPGGLAGEKLFF
TRBJ2-7 TRBV2 NA NA TGTGCCAGCAGAAGAGGAGGCTACGAGCAGTACTTC CASRRGGYEQYF
TRBJ2-3 TRBV4-3 TRBD2 NA TGCGCCAGCAGCCAAGCCCTAGGGTGGGGTAGCGGGAGGGGTCGTGTAGATACGCAGTATTTT CASSQALGWGSGRGRVDTQYF
TRBJ1-1 TRBV25-1 NA few TGTGCCAGCAGCCCCGAAAACACTGAAGCTTTCTTT CASSPENTEAFF
TRBJ2-1 TRBV24-1 NA many TGTGCCACCAGTGATTTGACGGGGAACAATGAGCAGTTCTTC CATSDLTGNNEQFF
TRBJ2-7 TRBV27 NA many TGTGCCAGCAGTTCACCAACGGGGGTGATCTACGAGCAGTACTTC CASSSPTGVIYEQYF
TRBJ2-2 TRBV7-6 TRBD2 NA TGTGCCAGCAGCGACGGACTAGCGGGAAACACCGGGGAGCTGTTTTTT CASSDGLAGNTGELFF
TRBJ2-3 TRBV11-2 TRBD1 few TGTGCCAGCAGCTTCGAGGGCAGGGGGAAGACAGATACGCAGTATTTT CASSFEGRGKTDTQYF
TRBJ2-2 TRBV14 TRBD2 many TGTGCCAGCAGACCGACTAGCGGGTTCACCGGGGAGCTGTTTTTT CASRPTSGFTGELFF
TRBJ2-1 TRBV7-3 NA few TGTGCCAGCAGCCCCGGGACTTACAATGAGCAGTTCTTC CASSPGTYNEQFF
TRBJ2-1 TRBV28 TRBD1 few TGTGCCAGCAGCCCAGGACAGGAGTACAATGAGCAGTTCTTC CASSPGQEYNEQFF
TRBJ2-3 TRBV6-1 TRBD1 few TGTGCCAGCAGCCCGGGACAGGCGAGCACAGATACGCAGTATTTT CASSPGQASTDTQYF
TRBJ2-3 TRBV5-1 TRBD1 NA TGCGCCAGCAGCCTTAGGACAGGAGACACAGATACGCAGTATTTT CASSLRTGDTDTQYF
TRBJ2-5 TRBV29-1 TRBD1 few TGCAGCGTTCCAGGACAGGGTGGAGAGACCCAGTACTTC CSVPGQGGETQYF
TRBJ1-5 TRBV29-1 NA NA TGCAGCGTTGAACTCGGACACAATCAGCCCCAGCATTTT CSVELGHNQPQHF
TRBJ1-1 TRBV10-3 NA many TGTGCCATCAGCCTCGACGGCACTGAAGCTTTCTTT CAISLDGTEAFF
TRBJ2-1 TRBV27 TRBD2 NA TGTGCCAGCAGTTCACTAGCGGGAGTCCCGGGTGAGCAGTTCTTC CASSSLAGVPGEQFF
TRBJ2-1 TRBV25-1 NA many TGTGCCAGCAGGCCCAGCTACAATGAGCAGTTCTTC CASRPSYNEQFF
TRBJ2-7 TRBV19 NA NA TGTGCCAGTAGTATGAGGCCAGAATCCTACGAGCAGTACTTC CASSMRPESYEQYF
TRBJ2-1 TRBV7-3 NA few TGTGCCAGCAGTCTCGGACTCTTCGATGAGCAGTTCTTC CASSLGLFDEQFF
TRBJ2-3 TRBV20-1 TRBD2 NA TGCAGTGCATCGGGACTAGCGGGAGAGGGCCCCACAGATACGCAGTATTTT CSASGLAGEGPTDTQYF
TRBJ2-5 TRBV5-4 NA few TGTGCCAGCAGCCTGGCGCTAGGTTTAGAGACCCAGTACTTC CASSLALGLETQYF
TRBJ2-7 TRBV6-5 TRBD1 few TGTGCCAGCTCTCCGGGACAGGGGGCCCTTTCCTACGAGCAGTACTTC CASSPGQGALSYEQYF
TRBJ1-6 TRBV4-2 TRBD1 NA TGTGCCAGCAGCCAAGATCTGCCAGACAGGGGGGATTCACCCCTCCACTTT CASSQDLPDRGDSPLHF
TRBJ2-7 TRBV6-2/TRBV6-3 TRBD1 NA TGTGCCAGCAGTTACCGTACGGTTCTCGCCGGGACAGGGGGTTACGAGCAGTACTTC CASSYRTVLAGTGGYEQYF
TRBJ2-7 TRBV5-1 NA few TGCGCCAGCAGCCCCCCGACAGGACTCTACGAGCAGTACTTC CASSPPTGLYEQYF
TRBJ1-1 TRBV6-2/TRBV6-3 TRBD1 many TGTGCCAGCGGATACAGGGGGAACACTGAAGCTTTCTTT CASGYRGNTEAFF
TRBJ1-3 TRBV7-8 NA few TGTGCCAGCAGCGTCGGGGGGCCTGGAAACACCATATATTTT CASSVGGPGNTIYF
TRBJ2-7 TRBV12-3/TRBV12-4 TRBD2 few TGTGCCAGCTCAACTAGGGCGGGAGGATTCTACGAGCAGTACTTC CASSTRAGGFYEQYF
TRBJ2-7 TRBV27 TRBD1 NA TGTGCCAGCAGTTTTGGCCCGGGACAGTCCTACGAGCAGTACTTC CASSFGPGQSYEQYF
TRBJ2-7 TRBV7-2 NA many TGTGCCAGCAGCTCGCCTGGGACTCTTGCCTACGAGCAGTACTTC CASSSPGTLAYEQYF
TRBJ1-2 TRBV20-1 TRBD1 NA TGCAGTGCTAGAGATGGGACAGAGGTTAGGGGCCATGGCTACACCTTC CSARDGTEVRGHGYTF
TRBJ2-5 TRBV27 TRBD2 few TGTGCCAGCAGAGGACTAGCGGGAAAAGAGACCCAGTACTTC CASRGLAGKETQYF
TRBJ2-1 TRBV7-2 NA many TGTGCCAGCAGCTTAGGGGGGGCAGGGGGTCACAATGAGCAGTTCTTC CASSLGGAGGHNEQFF
TRBJ2-2 TRBV18 NA NA TGTGCCAGCTCACTGAGGGACTCCACCGGGGAGCTGTTTTTT CASSLRDSTGELFF
TRBJ2-2 TRBV18 TRBD1 NA TGTGCCAGCTGCGGGGACAGGGACACCGGGGAGCTGTTTTTT CASCGDRDTGELFF
TRBJ1-2 TRBV20-1 TRBD1 NA TGCAGTGCTAGACCTACCGACAGGGCTTATGGCTACACCTTC CSARPTDRAYGYTF